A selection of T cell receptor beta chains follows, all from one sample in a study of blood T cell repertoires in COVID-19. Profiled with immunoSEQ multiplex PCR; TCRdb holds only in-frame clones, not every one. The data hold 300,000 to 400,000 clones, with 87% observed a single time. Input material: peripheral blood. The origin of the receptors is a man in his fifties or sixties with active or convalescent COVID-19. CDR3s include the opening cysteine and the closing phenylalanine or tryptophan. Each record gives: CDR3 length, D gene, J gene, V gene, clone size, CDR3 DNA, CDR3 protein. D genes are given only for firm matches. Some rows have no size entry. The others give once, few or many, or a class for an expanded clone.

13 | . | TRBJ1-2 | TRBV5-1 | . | TGCGCCAGCAGCCTCATCCCTACGGGGGGCTACACCTTC | CASSLIPTGGYTF
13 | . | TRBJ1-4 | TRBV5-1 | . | TGCGCCAGCAGCAGGACAGATAATGAAAAACTGTTTTTT | CASSRTDNEKLFF
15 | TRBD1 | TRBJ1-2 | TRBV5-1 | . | TGCGCCAGCAACCCACTGCCGGGACAGGGGAATGGCTACACCTTC | CASNPLPGQGNGYTF
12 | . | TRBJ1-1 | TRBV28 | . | TGTGCCAGCAGTTTGGACGGGAGGCGCGCTTTCTTT | CASSLDGRRAFF
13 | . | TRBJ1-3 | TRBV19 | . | TGTGCCAGTAGCCACCGGGTGGGAGACACCATATATTTT | CASSHRVGDTIYF
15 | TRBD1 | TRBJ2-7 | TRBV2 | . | TGTGCCAGCAGCTTCACAGGGACAGGATCCTACGAGCAGTACTTC | CASSFTGTGSYEQYF
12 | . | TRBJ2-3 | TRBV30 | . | TGTGCCTGGAGTTATAGCACAGATACGCAGTATTTT | CAWSYSTDTQYF
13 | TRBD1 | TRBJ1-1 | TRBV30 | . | TGTGCCTTGACAGGGGGATTAGACACTGAAGCTTTCTTT | CALTGGLDTEAFF
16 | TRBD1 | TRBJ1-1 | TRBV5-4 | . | TGTGCCAGCAGTCCCGGACAGGGTATGCTAAACACTGAAGCTTTCTTT | CASSPGQGMLNTEAFF
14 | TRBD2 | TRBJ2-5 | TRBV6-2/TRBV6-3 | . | TGTGCCAGCAGTTTCGACGGGGGGCAAGAGACCCAGTACTTC | CASSFDGGQETQYF
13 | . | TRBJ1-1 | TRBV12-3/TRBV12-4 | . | TGTGCCAGCAGTTTCGCCGCAGGGCAGTCGGCTTTCTTT | CASSFAAGQSAFF
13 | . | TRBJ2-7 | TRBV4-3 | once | TGCGCCAGCAGCCAAGACTGGCCCTACGAGCAGTACTTC | CASSQDWPYEQYF
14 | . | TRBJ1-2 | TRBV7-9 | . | TGTGCCAGCAGCTTGACCCGGGTTAACTATGGCTACACCTTC | CASSLTRVNYGYTF
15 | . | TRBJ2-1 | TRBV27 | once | TGTGCCAGCACCTCCACAGGGATCCCCGACAATGAGCAGTTCTTC | CASTSTGIPDNEQFF
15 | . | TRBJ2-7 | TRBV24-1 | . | TGTGCCACCAGTGATGGGGGGCGGGGGTCCTACGAGCAGTACTTC | CATSDGGRGSYEQYF
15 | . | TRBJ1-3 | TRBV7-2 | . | TGTGCCAGCAGCCCATATTTGAGAGACGGAGACACCATATATTTT | CASSPYLRDGDTIYF
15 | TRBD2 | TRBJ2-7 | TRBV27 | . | TGTGCCAGCACCAAGGAGGCTAGCGGGCGTTACGAGCAGTACTTC | CASTKEASGRYEQYF
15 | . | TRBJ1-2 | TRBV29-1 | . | TGCAGCACAGAGAAGGGAGGGCAGGTTCTCTATGGCTACACCTTC | CSTEKGGQVLYGYTF
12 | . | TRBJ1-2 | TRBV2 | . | TGTGCCAGCAGTGGGCGGGGTGAAGGCTACACCTTC | CASSGRGEGYTF
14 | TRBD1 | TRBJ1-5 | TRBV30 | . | TGTGCCTGGAGTGTAGGGACAGTTAATCAGCCCCAGCATTTT | CAWSVGTVNQPQHF
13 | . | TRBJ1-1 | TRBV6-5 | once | TGTGCCAGCAGTCCTTCGGACAGAACTGAAGCTTTCTTT | CASSPSDRTEAFF
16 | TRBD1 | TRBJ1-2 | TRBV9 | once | TGTGCCAGCAGCGTATCAGGACAGGGGATTAACTATGGCTACACCTTC | CASSVSGQGINYGYTF
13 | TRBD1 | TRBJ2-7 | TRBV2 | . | TGTGCCAACAGCCGGGACAGGGTCTACGAGCAGTACTTC | CANSRDRVYEQYF
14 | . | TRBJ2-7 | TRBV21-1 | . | TGTGCCAGCAGGCGGGGTGGCGGGAGATACGAGCAGTACTTC | CASRRGGGRYEQYF
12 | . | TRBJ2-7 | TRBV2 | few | TGTGCCAGCAGTGGACAGTTTTCCGAGCAGTACTTC | CASSGQFSEQYF
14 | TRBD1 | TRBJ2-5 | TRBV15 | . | TGTGCCACCAGCAGGGACAGGGCACAAGAGACCCAGTACTTC | CATSRDRAQETQYF
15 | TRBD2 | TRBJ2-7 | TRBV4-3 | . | TGCGCCAGCAGCCAAGTCCACCGGGGGGCCTACGAGCAGTACTTC | CASSQVHRGAYEQYF
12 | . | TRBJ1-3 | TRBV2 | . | TGTGCCAGCACAGGACTTGGAAACACCATATATTTT | CASTGLGNTIYF
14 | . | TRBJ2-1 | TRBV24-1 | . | TGTGCCACCAGTGATGGGGCCTCCTACAATGAGCAGTTCTTC | CATSDGASYNEQFF
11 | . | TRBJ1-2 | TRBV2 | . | TGTGCCAGCAGAAGCGGGACTTATAGCACCTTC | CASRSGTYSTF
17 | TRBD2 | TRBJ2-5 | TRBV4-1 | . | TGCGCCAGCAGCCAAGGCCTAGCGGGGGGGTGGCAAGAGACCCAGTACTTC | CASSQGLAGGWQETQYF
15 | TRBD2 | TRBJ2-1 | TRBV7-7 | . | TGTGCCAGCAGCCCGACTAGCGGGCCCTTTTATGAGCAGTTCTTC | CASSPTSGPFYEQFF
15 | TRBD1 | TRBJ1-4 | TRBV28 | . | TGTGCCAGCAGCATCACAGGGGCAACTAATGAAAAACTGTTTTTT | CASSITGATNEKLFF
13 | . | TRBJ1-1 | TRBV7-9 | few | TGTGCCAGCAGCTTTACAGAGAACACTGAAGCTTTCTTT | CASSFTENTEAFF
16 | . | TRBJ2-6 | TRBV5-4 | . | TGTGCCAGCTCACTGGGGGGGGCGCGAGGGGCCAACGTCCTGACTTTC | CASSLGGARGANVLTF
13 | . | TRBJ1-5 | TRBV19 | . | TGTGCCAGTAGTATCAGGGAGGATCAGCCCCAGCATTTT | CASSIREDQPQHF
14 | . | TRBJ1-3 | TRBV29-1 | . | TGCAGCGTTGTACCAGGGTCCTCTGGAAACACCATATATTTT | CSVVPGSSGNTIYF
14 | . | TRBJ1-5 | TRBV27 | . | TGTGCCAGCAGTCAGGGGTATAGCAATCAGCCCCAGCATTTT | CASSQGYSNQPQHF
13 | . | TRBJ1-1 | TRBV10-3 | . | TGTGCCATCGGTGCGGGGTCAGGCCCCGCGGCTTTCTTT | CAIGAGSGPAAFF
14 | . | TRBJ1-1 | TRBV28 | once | TGTGCCAGCCGCACGGAGGAAAGACCCTCTGAAGCTTTCTTT | CASRTEERPSEAFF
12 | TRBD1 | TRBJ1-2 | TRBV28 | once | TGTGCCATTGCGGACAGGAGTGACGGCTACACCTTC | CAIADRSDGYTF
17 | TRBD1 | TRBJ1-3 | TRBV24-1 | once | TGTGCCACCAGTGATTCGTCCGGGACAGGGAGTGGAAACACCATATATTTT | CATSDSSGTGSGNTIYF
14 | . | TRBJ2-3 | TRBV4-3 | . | TGCGCCAGCGGGGGGGCGGGGATGACAGATACGCAGTATTTT | CASGGAGMTDTQYF
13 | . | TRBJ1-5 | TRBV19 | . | TGTGCCAGTAGTACCGACCGGGAAACGCCCCAGCATTTT | CASSTDRETPQHF
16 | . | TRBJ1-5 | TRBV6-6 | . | TGTGCCAGCAGTTACCGGACCTGGAGGGAGGATCAGCCCCAGCATTTT | CASSYRTWREDQPQHF
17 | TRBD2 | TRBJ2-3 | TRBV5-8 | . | TGTGCCAGCAGCTTGGCTCGCATGGCGGGAGATGCGGATACGCAGTATTTT | CASSLARMAGDADTQYF
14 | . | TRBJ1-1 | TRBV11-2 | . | TGTGCCAGCAGCTTGGGGACGGGAGACGCTGAAGCTTTCTTT | CASSLGTGDAEAFF
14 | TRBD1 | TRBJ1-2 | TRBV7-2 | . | TGTGCCAGCAGCCCCGGACAGGGGGCGCCCGGCTACACCTTC | CASSPGQGAPGYTF
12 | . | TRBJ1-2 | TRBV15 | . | TGTGCCACCAGTCCAGAATACTATGGCTACACCTTC | CATSPEYYGYTF
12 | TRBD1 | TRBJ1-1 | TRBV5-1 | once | TGCGCCAGCAGCAAGCAGGGGGCTGAAGCTTTCTTT | CASSKQGAEAFF
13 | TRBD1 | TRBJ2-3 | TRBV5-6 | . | TGTGCCAGCAGAGGGACAGGCACAGATACGCAGTATTTT | CASRGTGTDTQYF
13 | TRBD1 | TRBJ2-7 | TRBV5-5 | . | TGTGCCAGCAGCTTCGACAGGGCCTACGAGCAGTACTTC | CASSFDRAYEQYF
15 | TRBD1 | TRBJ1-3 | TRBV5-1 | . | TGCGCCAGCAGCTTGGACAGGGGGCTTGGAAACACCATATATTTT | CASSLDRGLGNTIYF